Here is one T cell receptor (beta chain) with its context. Its antigen is not identified. These data belong to a study of T-cell memory formation after mild COVID-19. Study results and caveats: CD4+ contracting clones were mainly CM and EM; CD8+ ones, EMRA.

This CDR3 has 16 amino acids. The ends lost 3 bases at V and 9 bases at J; junction bases unmatched: 14. The germline gives CDR1 MGHRA, CDR2 YSYEKL. TCRdb reanalysed the 5' RACE reads using MiXCR and keeps one entry per CDR3 protein. This sample yields 450,000 to 650,000 distinct CDR3 sequences, of which about a fifth are seen a single time; about 12% belongs to the top ten. The sequenced sample was PBMCs or a T cell subset sorted from them (not recorded which). The chain is built from TRBV4-1 and TRBJ2-1, with 7 bases fitting TRBD1. This receptor was obtained from an adult woman who had mild COVID-19 (a few samples of this study predate the infection). Cell type and time point are not known. CDR3 DNA: TGCGCCAGCAGCCACGAACAGGGGAATCCCGGTGGTGAGCAGTTCTTC. Amino acids: CASSHEQGNPGGEQFF.